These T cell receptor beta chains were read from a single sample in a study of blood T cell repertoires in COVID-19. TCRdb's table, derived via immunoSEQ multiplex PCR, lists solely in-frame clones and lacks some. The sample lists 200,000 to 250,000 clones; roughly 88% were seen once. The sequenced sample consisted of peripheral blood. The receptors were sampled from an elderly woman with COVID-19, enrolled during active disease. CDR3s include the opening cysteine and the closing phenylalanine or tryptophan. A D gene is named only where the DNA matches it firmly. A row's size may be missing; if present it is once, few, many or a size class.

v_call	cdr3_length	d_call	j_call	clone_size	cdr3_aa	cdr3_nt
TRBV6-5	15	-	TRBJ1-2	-	CASSYLRGSDYGYTF	TGTGCCAGCAGTTACCTGAGAGGGTCTGACTATGGCTACACCTTC
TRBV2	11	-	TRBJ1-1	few	CASRYNQEAFF	TGTGCCAGCAGATACAATCAGGAAGCTTTCTTT
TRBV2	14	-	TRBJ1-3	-	CASSGGGAGNTIYF	TGTGCCAGCAGCGGGGGGGGCGCTGGAAACACCATATATTTT
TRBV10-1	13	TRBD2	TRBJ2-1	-	CASSLAGYNEQFF	TGCGCCAGCAGCTTAGCGGGATACAATGAGCAGTTCTTC
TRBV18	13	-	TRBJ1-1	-	CASSSDMNTEAFF	TGTGCCAGCTCATCTGACATGAACACTGAAGCTTTCTTT
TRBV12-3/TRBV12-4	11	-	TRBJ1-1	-	CASSQNTEAFF	TGTGCCAGCAGTCAGAACACTGAAGCTTTCTTT
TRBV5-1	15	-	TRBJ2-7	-	CASSWGGSRAYEQYF	TGCGCCAGCAGCTGGGGGGGCAGCCGAGCTTACGAGCAGTACTTC
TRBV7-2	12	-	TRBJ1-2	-	CASSFSTGLPTF	TGTGCCAGCAGCTTCTCGACGGGACTTCCCACCTTC
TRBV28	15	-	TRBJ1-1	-	CASSRRRVGNTEAFF	TGTGCCAGCAGTCGCCGCCGGGTCGGGAACACTGAAGCTTTCTTT
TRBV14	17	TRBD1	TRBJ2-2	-	CASSQVWGTGGTGELFF	TGTGCCAGCAGCCAAGTCTGGGGGACAGGGGGCACCGGGGAGCTGTTTTTT
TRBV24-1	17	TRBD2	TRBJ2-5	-	CATSDPGLAGLGETQYF	TGTGCCACCAGTGATCCCGGACTAGCGGGGCTTGGGGAGACCCAGTACTTC
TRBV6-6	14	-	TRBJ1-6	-	CASSYPEDVSPLHF	TGTGCCAGCAGTTACCCCGAGGATGTCTCACCCCTCCACTTT
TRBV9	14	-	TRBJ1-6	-	CASSVAGQNSPLHF	TGTGCCAGCAGCGTAGCTGGACAGAATTCACCCCTCCACTTT
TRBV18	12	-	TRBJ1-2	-	CASSPGPYGYTF	TGTGCCAGCTCACCAGGGCCCTATGGCTACACCTTC
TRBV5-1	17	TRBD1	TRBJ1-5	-	CASSLVPGGQGNQPQHF	TGCGCCAGCAGCTTGGTGCCCGGCGGACAGGGAAATCAGCCCCAGCATTTT
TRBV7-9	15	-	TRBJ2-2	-	CASSLVTGNTGELFF	TGTGCCAGCAGCTTAGTAACAGGGAACACCGGGGAGCTGTTTTTT
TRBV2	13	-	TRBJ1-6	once	CASNGLNNSPLHF	TGTGCCAGCAATGGACTGAACAATTCACCCCTCCACTTT
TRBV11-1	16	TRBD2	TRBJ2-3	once	CASSGRLAGSTDTQYF	TGTGCCAGCAGCGGGCGACTAGCGGGAAGCACAGATACGCAGTATTTT
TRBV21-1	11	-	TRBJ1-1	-	CASSQGFEAFF	TGTGCCAGCAGCCAGGGGTTTGAAGCTTTCTTT
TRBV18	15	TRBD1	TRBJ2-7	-	CASSPPGQGRNEQYF	TGTGCCAGCTCACCACCGGGACAGGGTAGAAACGAGCAGTACTTC
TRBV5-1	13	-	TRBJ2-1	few	CASSEQGYNEQFF	TGCGCCAGCAGCGAACAGGGCTACAATGAGCAGTTCTTC
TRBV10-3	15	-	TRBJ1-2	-	CAISDERKTEYGYTF	TGTGCCATCAGTGATGAGCGCAAAACGGAATATGGCTACACCTTC
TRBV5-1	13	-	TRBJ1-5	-	CASSLDSSQPQHF	TGCGCCAGCAGCTTGGACTCGAGTCAGCCCCAGCATTTT
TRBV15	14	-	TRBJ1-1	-	CATSRDGQNTEAFF	TGTGCCACCAGCAGAGACGGACAGAACACTGAAGCTTTCTTT
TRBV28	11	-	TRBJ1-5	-	CASSIQGPQHF	TGTGCCAGCAGTATACAGGGGCCCCAGCATTTT
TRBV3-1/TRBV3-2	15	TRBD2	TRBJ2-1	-	CASSPTSGGAYEQFF	TGTGCCAGCAGCCCGACTAGCGGGGGGGCTTATGAGCAGTTCTTC
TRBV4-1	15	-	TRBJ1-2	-	CASSPHGTTFYGYTF	TGCGCCAGCAGCCCCCATGGGACAACCTTCTATGGCTACACCTTC
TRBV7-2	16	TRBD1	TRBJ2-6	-	CASRRDSDSGANVLTF	TGTGCCAGCCGACGGGACAGCGACTCTGGGGCCAACGTCCTGACTTTC
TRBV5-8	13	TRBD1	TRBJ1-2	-	CASSSQGADGYTF	TGTGCCAGCAGCTCTCAGGGGGCAGATGGCTACACCTTC
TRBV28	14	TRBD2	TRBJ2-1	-	CASSSSGGPNEQFF	TGTGCCAGCAGTTCCAGCGGGGGGCCCAATGAGCAGTTCTTC
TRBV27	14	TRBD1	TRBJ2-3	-	CASSSGTGPDTQYF	TGTGCCAGCAGTTCCGGGACAGGGCCAGATACGCAGTATTTT
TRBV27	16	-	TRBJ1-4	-	CASSPSWGRSNEKLFF	TGTGCCAGCAGTCCTTCTTGGGGCAGGAGTAATGAAAAACTGTTTTTT
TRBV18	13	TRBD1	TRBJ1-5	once	CASTTGENQPQHF	TGTGCCAGCACCACAGGGGAAAATCAGCCCCAGCATTTT
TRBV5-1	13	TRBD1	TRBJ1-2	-	CASSLGQDRGYTF	TGCGCCAGCAGCCTCGGACAGGACCGTGGCTACACCTTC
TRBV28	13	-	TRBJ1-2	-	CASSLYTGDGYTF	TGTGCCAGCAGTTTATATACAGGAGATGGCTACACCTTC
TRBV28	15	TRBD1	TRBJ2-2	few	CASSLLGQGTGELFF	TGTGCCAGCAGTTTATTAGGACAGGGGACCGGGGAGCTGTTTTTT
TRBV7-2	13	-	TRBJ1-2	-	CASSPRVEYGYTF	TGTGCCAGCAGCCCCAGGGTAGAATATGGCTACACCTTC
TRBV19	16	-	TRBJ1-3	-	CATTIGVGGAGNTIYF	TGTGCCACCACCATCGGAGTCGGGGGGGCTGGAAACACCATATATTTT
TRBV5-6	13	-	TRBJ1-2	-	CASSPRINYGYTF	TGTGCCAGCAGCCCGAGGATAAACTATGGCTACACCTTC
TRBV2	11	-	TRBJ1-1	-	CASSTSGEAFF	TGTGCCAGCAGCACGTCAGGGGAAGCTTTCTTT
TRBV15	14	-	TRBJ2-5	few	CATSRGRVGETQYF	TGTGCCACCAGCAGAGGACGGGTTGGAGAGACCCAGTACTTC
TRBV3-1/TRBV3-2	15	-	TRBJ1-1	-	CASSPIYAGNTEAFF	TGTGCCAGCAGCCCTATCTACGCAGGGAACACTGAAGCTTTCTTT
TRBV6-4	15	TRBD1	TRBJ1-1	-	CASNKHYRGGTEAFF	TGTGCCAGCAATAAACACTACAGGGGCGGAACTGAAGCTTTCTTT
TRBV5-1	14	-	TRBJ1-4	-	CASSSSGSNEKLFF	TGCGCCAGCAGCTCATCAGGGTCAAATGAAAAACTGTTTTTT
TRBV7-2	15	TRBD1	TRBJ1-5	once	CASSPGTGNVQPQHF	TGTGCCAGCAGCCCCGGGACAGGGAATGTTCAGCCCCAGCATTTT
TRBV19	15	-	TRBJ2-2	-	CASTPETVNTGELFF	TGTGCCAGTACCCCTGAAACAGTGAACACCGGGGAGCTGTTTTTT